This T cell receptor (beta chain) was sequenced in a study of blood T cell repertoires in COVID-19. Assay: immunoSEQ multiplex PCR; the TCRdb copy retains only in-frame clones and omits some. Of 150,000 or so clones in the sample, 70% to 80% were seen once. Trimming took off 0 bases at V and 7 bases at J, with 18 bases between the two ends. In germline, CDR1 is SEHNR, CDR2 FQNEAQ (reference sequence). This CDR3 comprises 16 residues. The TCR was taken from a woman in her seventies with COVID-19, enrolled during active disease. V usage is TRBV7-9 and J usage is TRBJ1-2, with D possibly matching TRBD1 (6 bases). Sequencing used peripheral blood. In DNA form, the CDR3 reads TGTGCCAGCAGCTTAGCAGAGACAGGCAGGGCCGCTGGCTACACCTTC. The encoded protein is CASSLAETGRAAGYTF.